This T cell receptor beta chain is drawn from a study of blood T cells in healthy people across ages. Study-level information: The template switching approach captured approximately one barcoded beta molecule for every two T cells.

The people who gave samples were healthy Caucasians from Russia, aged about 6 to 100. Every sample yielded at least 6 million isolated PBMCs. Primers used in a second PCR of roughly 6 to 11 cycles were a sample-barcoded 5' primer and a J-beta primer mix. Each cDNA molecule was tagged by a template-switch adaptor with 12 random nucleotides. TCRdb called the 5' RACE reads again in MiXCR, with one record for every CDR3 protein. This sample has about 830,000 distinct CDR3 sequences, with 62% found just once. V lost 5 bases and J lost 1, with 14 bases in between. Per the germline V gene, CDR1 is SGHRS and CDR2 is YFSETQ. The CDR3 consists of 15 residues.

This TCR was recovered from a man aged 25 to 40 in good health. V gene TRBV5-1 combines with J gene TRBJ2-3, with TRBD2 as a possible D gene (5 bases). Sample: blood. This CDR3 reads CASRPGSVGTDTQYF. For the CDR3, the DNA is TGCGCCAGCAGGCCGGGATCGGTGGGCACAGATACGCAGTATTTT.